The clone carrying this TCR beta chain was found many times. Via MiXCR, TCRdb re-called the PCR reads, giving one row per CDR3 protein. The table records about 640,000 distinct CDR3 sequences, less than 20% of them present only once. This CDR3 region has 14 residues. Germline V gene lookup returns CDR1 ENHRY and CDR2 SYGVKD. Trimming shortened V by 8 bases and J by 2 bases, and 14 bases separated the two germline ends. This specimen comes from a study of molecular identifiers for immune sequencing clone quantification. The chain couples TRBV10-3 to TRBJ2-3, with a weak D call TRBD2 (5 bases). This TCR derives from a human donor in good health. Some libraries in this study had Jurkat cell RNA spiked in. Sequencing was carried out using naive CD8+ T cells from blood, with Jurkat cell RNA spiked in. Stated subset: FACS-sorted CD8+CD4-CCR7+CD45RA+ naive T cells. CDR3 sequence (DNA): TGTGCCATCGGCGGGCGCCCCCCCACAGATACGCAGTATTTT. Amino acids: CAIGGRPPTDTQYF.